This is a list of T cell receptor beta chains from one sample in a study of vaccination effects on CD4 cells after COVID-19. Repertoires were generated with immunoSEQ multiplex PCR, while TCRdb's copy carries only in-frame clones and drops some. The table has about 50,000 clones, around 70% seen once; the top ten hold less than 15%. For these TCRs, the target antigens are not known. Sequencing was performed on CD4+ T cells from PBMCs cultured with HCoV-OC43 spike peptides, taken after COVID-19 vaccination. Receptors originate from a human donor who received a COVID-19 vaccine. Each CDR3 is given without its conserved first and last residue.

TRBV30	TRBJ1-2	AWKLTGSGYT
TRBV25-1	TRBJ2-2	ASSEWDRSSGELF
TRBV19	TRBJ1-6	ASRSGDRLIYNSPLH
TRBV10-3	TRBJ2-2	ATGTSGGAGWTGELF
TRBV5-1	TRBJ2-1	ASSLRSGRDTYNEQF
TRBV3-1/TRBV3-2	TRBJ2-5	ASAQGFSETQY
TRBV6-5	TRBJ1-5	ASSEAWDQPQH
TRBV12-3/TRBV12-4	TRBJ2-7	ASSFLLGAEQY
TRBV25-1	TRBJ1-1	ASSETRVTNTEAF
TRBV7-9	TRBJ1-3	ASSDHRGSGNTIY
TRBV27	TRBJ2-7	ASSRLDIFYEQY
TRBV20-1	TRBJ1-2	SVGYDGYT
TRBV30	TRBJ1-6	AWSVQRTGAFYNSPLH
TRBV5-1	TRBJ2-3	ASSLGLGGASTDTQY
TRBV29-1	TRBJ1-4	SVVQGPLNEKLF
TRBV5-6	TRBJ1-2	ASSLVQGNYGYT
TRBV3-1/TRBV3-2	TRBJ2-7	ASSQGPGGKQY
TRBV15	TRBJ1-2	ATSRDLGVSGYT
TRBV3-1/TRBV3-2	TRBJ2-2	ASSPTGGGTGELF
TRBV30	TRBJ1-5	AWKAGPGQPQH
TRBV3-1/TRBV3-2	TRBJ2-1	ASSEVLAAYNEQF
TRBV6-2/TRBV6-3	TRBJ2-5	ASSYSRQAETQY
TRBV7-7	TRBJ2-5	ASSLGRLVRQETQY
TRBV27	TRBJ2-7	ASSFRPTGGHEQY
TRBV6-5	TRBJ2-7	ASSYSKASGPGY
TRBV3-1/TRBV3-2	TRBJ2-1	ASSQGGAGRGNEQF
TRBV2	TRBJ1-5	ASSFQGAQPQH
TRBV5-1	TRBJ2-5	ASSTSGIRQETQY
TRBV5-8	TRBJ1-5	ASSSLPRQPQH
TRBV7-9	TRBJ1-1	ASSLGYGEAF
TRBV7-8	TRBJ1-2	ASSLAGNNYGYT
TRBV5-1	TRBJ1-1	ASSLVTGMGRGEAF
TRBV9	TRBJ2-3	ASSVVGTLNTDTQY
TRBV5-4	TRBJ2-3	ASSLLGSSTDTQY
TRBV14	TRBJ2-5	ASSPRLAGIGVETQY
TRBV10-3	TRBJ2-1	AISEGDSREQF
TRBV5-4	TRBJ2-4	ASSTDFRGNIQY
TRBV29-1	TRBJ2-4	SVGSEHFAKNIQY
TRBV9	TRBJ1-6	ASSVGTVSSSPLH
TRBV6-2/TRBV6-3	TRBJ2-4	ASSYSIAQVVVKNIQY
TRBV7-8	TRBJ1-2	ASSLDTDPYWGYT
TRBV4-1	TRBJ2-7	ASSQDGLVLPDN